This is a list of T cell receptor beta chains from one sample in a study of blood T cell dynamics during melanoma immunotherapy. Some clones are missing from TCRdb's copy, which holds only in-frame ones; the method was immunoSEQ multiplex PCR. The data hold about 6,200 clones, with about four fifths observed a single time. The sample was blood, taken from a patient treated with checkpoint blockade. The receptors were gathered from a human donor with melanoma. The CDR3 runs from the conserved cysteine through the conserved F or W. The D gene is left open where the match is weak. Not all rows give a size; the values are once, few, many and, for expanded clones, a class.

abundance	v_gene	j_gene	d_gene	CDR3nt	CDR3aa
.	TRBV5-1	TRBJ2-7	.	TGCGCCAGCAGCTTGAATGGACAGACTACCTACGAGCAGTACTTC	CASSLNGQTTYEQYF
few	TRBV18	TRBJ1-6	TRBD1	TGTGCCAGCTCACCCCGGGACAGGGGTAATTCACCCCTCCACTTT	CASSPRDRGNSPLHF
.	TRBV18	TRBJ2-2	TRBD2	TGTGCCAGCTCATCAGGACTAGCGAACACCGGGGAGCTGTTTTTT	CASSSGLANTGELFF
.	TRBV6-1	TRBJ2-3	.	TGTGCCAGCAGTCGGGTAGACAGGCTAACAGATACGCAGTATTTT	CASSRVDRLTDTQYF
.	TRBV15	TRBJ2-4	TRBD2	TGTGCCACCAGCAGATCCCTAGGAGGGACTAGCGCGGGCATTCAGTACTTC	CATSRSLGGTSAGIQYF
.	TRBV10-3	TRBJ2-2	.	TGTGCCATCAGTGAGTCTGATTCCCTGGCCGGGGAGCTGTTTTTT	CAISESDSLAGELFF
.	TRBV19	TRBJ2-5	TRBD2	TGTGCCAGTAGGGATGGAGCGGGAGGTAGAGAGACCCAGTACTTC	CASRDGAGGRETQYF
few	TRBV19	TRBJ2-5	.	TGTGCCAGTTCGAAGACCGGGGAATACCAAGAGACCCAGTACTTC	CASSKTGEYQETQYF
.	TRBV14	TRBJ2-3	.	TGTGCCAGCAGCCCCTCGACTAATAGAGATACGCAGTATTTT	CASSPSTNRDTQYF
.	TRBV6-1	TRBJ1-5	.	TGTGCCAGCAGTGAACCCGGGAACAGGGAGCCCCAGCATTTT	CASSEPGNREPQHF